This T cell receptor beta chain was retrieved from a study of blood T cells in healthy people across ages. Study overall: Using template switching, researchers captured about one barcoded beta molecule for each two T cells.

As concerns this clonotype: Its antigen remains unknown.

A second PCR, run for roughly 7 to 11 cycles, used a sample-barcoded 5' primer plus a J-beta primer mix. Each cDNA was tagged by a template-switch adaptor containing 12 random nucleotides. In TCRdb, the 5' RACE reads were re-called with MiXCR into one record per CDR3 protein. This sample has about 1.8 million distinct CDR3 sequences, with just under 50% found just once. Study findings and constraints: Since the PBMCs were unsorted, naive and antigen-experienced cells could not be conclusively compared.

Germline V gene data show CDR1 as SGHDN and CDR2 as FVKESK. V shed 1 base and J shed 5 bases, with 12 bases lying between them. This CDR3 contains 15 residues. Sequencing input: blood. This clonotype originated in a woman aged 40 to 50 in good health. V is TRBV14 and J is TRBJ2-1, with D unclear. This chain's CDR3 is CASSQGIVRNNEQFF. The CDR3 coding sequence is TGTGCCAGCAGCCAAGGAATAGTCAGAAACAATGAGCAGTTCTTC.